Listed below are T cell receptor beta chains from one sample, sequenced in a study of blood T cells in healthy people across ages. TCRdb itself ran the 5' RACE reads through MiXCR, one entry per CDR3 protein. Seen here are under 2 million distinct CDR3 sequences, roughly 32% observed once, and the top ten hold approximately 10%. Sample: blood. The receptors come from a woman aged 30 to 39 in good health. Both conserved end residues are part of each CDR3. Each record gives: clone size, J gene, D gene, CDR3 length, V gene, CDR3 DNA, CDR3 protein. D genes are given only for firm matches. Size tells how often a clone was seen (once, few, many) or the class of an expanded clone, and some rows leave it out.

- | TRBJ2-1 | TRBD2 | 15 | TRBV6-6 | TGTGCCAGCAGGATAATAGCGGGAGGGTGCAATGAGCAGTTCTTC | CASRIIAGGCNEQFF
few | TRBJ2-2 | TRBD2 | 15 | TRBV10-3 | TGTGCCATCACCTTAGCGGGGCCGGGTTCCGGGGAGCTGTTTTTT | CAITLAGPGSGELFF
- | TRBJ2-1 | - | 13 | TRBV9 | TGTGCCAGCAGTCGTTCTATAGGCGATGAGCAGTTCTTC | CASSRSIGDEQFF
- | TRBJ2-1 | - | 15 | TRBV9 | TGTGCCAGCAGCGTAGGATTCCAGGGAGTTGGTGAGCAGTTCTTC | CASSVGFQGVGEQFF
- | TRBJ2-1 | TRBD2 | 17 | TRBV7-8 | TGTGCCAGCAGCGCAACTAGCGGGGGGGTCTCCTACAATGAGCAGTTCTTC | CASSATSGGVSYNEQFF
- | TRBJ2-7 | - | 16 | TRBV20-1 | TGCAGTGCTAGGGAACCGGGGGCCTCAGCGGGATACGAGCAGTACTTC | CSAREPGASAGYEQYF
- | TRBJ1-4 | - | 16 | TRBV5-1 | TGCGCCAGCAGCTTCGGAATAGGAGCAACTAATGAAAAACTGTTTTTT | CASSFGIGATNEKLFF
- | TRBJ1-1 | - | 12 | TRBV3-1 | TGTGCCAGCAGCCACGAAAAAGGCGAAGCTTTCTTT | CASSHEKGEAFF
few | TRBJ2-7 | - | 19 | TRBV7-7 | TGTGCCAGCAGCTTTCAGGACATACAACCCGCGGGGGCCCCTAACGAGCAGTACTTC | CASSFQDIQPAGAPNEQYF
- | TRBJ1-6 | - | 15 | TRBV13 | TGTGCCAGCAGCTTAAAAGATATTGGGAATTCACCCCTCCACTTT | CASSLKDIGNSPLHF
- | TRBJ2-3 | TRBD1 | 15 | TRBV5-1 | TGCGCCAGCAGCCCGGGACAGATATTAACAGATACGCAGTATTTT | CASSPGQILTDTQYF
- | TRBJ2-3 | - | 14 | TRBV20-1 | TGCAGCGCTCCGAACCCCCCACCCCAAGATACGCAGTATTTT | CSAPNPPPQDTQYF
- | TRBJ2-7 | - | 13 | TRBV20-1 | TGCAGTGCTAGGGGGACAATCTCCTACGAGCAGTACTTC | CSARGTISYEQYF
few | TRBJ2-7 | TRBD2 | 15 | TRBV28 | TGTGCCAGCAGTGCGGCGGGAGCGAACACCTACGAGCAGTACTTC | CASSAAGANTYEQYF
- | TRBJ2-1 | TRBD2 | 15 | TRBV19 | TGTGCCAGTAGTCTTATAGCGGGAGGAATCAATGAGCAGTTCTTC | CASSLIAGGINEQFF
- | TRBJ2-1 | - | 16 | TRBV20-1 | TGCAGTGCTAGAGACCAGCGGGTAGATTCCTACAATGAGCAGTTCTTC | CSARDQRVDSYNEQFF
- | TRBJ2-3 | - | 14 | TRBV3-1 | TGTGCCAGCAGCCCCCGGGACTCCCCAGATACGCAGTATTTT | CASSPRDSPDTQYF
- | TRBJ2-1 | - | 19 | TRBV5-1 | TGCGCCAGCAGCCGGGGTAGGGCAGGGTATTGGGAAGAGCGGAATGAGCAGTTCTTC | CASSRGRAGYWEERNEQFF
- | TRBJ2-2 | TRBD2 | 15 | TRBV5-1 | TGCGCCAGCAGCTTGGTTAGCGGGGACACCGGGGAGCTGCTTTTT | CASSLVSGDTGELLF
once | TRBJ1-2 | TRBD1 | 16 | TRBV7-9 | TGTGCCAGCAGTTCGGCCGGGACAGCACTAAACTATGGCTACACCTTC | CASSSAGTALNYGYTF
few | TRBJ2-7 | - | 15 | TRBV20-1 | TGCAGTGCTAGGGATCCCGGACAGCTCCCCTACGAGCAGTACTTC | CSARDPGQLPYEQYF
- | TRBJ2-7 | TRBD1 | 13 | TRBV30 | TGTGCCGGAAACCGGGACAGGGGGAATGAGCAGTACTTC | CAGNRDRGNEQYF
once | TRBJ2-5 | TRBD1 | 16 | TRBV5-1 | TGCGCCAGCAGCTGCAGGGGGCCAGGGTACCAAGAGACCCAGTACTTC | CASSCRGPGYQETQYF
- | TRBJ2-1 | TRBD2 | 13 | TRBV27 | TGTGCCAGCAAAGGAGCGGGAAGAAGAGAGCAGTTCTTC | CASKGAGRREQFF
- | TRBJ2-5 | - | 16 | TRBV7-9 | TGTGCCAGCAGCTTAATGGGGAGGTCTTTCCAAGAGACCCAGTACTTC | CASSLMGRSFQETQYF
- | TRBJ2-3 | - | 13 | TRBV3-1 | TGTGCCAGCCGGGACTGGAGCACAGATACGCAGTATTTT | CASRDWSTDTQYF
few | TRBJ2-7 | TRBD2 | 13 | TRBV20-1 | TGCAGTGCTAGAGGCGGGGGGCCCGCCGGCCAGTACTTC | CSARGGGPAGQYF
- | TRBJ1-1 | - | 14 | TRBV6-6 | TGTGCCAGCAGTTACACGGGGTCTGGCGATGAAGCTTTCTTT | CASSYTGSGDEAFF
- | TRBJ2-3 | TRBD2 | 12 | TRBV7-9 | TGTGCCAGCCTGACTAGCTCAGGTACGCAGTATTTT | CASLTSSGTQYF
- | TRBJ2-5 | - | 15 | TRBV12-3/TRBV12-4 | TGTGCCAGCAGTTCCTCGGACAGCCTGGTGGAGACCCAGTACTTC | CASSSSDSLVETQYF
- | TRBJ2-5 | - | 11 | TRBV25-1 | TGTGCCAGCACAATGTCAGAGACCCAGTACTTC | CASTMSETQYF
- | TRBJ2-4 | - | 15 | TRBV27 | TGTGCCAGCAGTTTAATGTTCGGGCGTTCTAATGAGCAGTACTTC | CASSLMFGRSNEQYF
few | TRBJ2-7 | TRBD1 | 14 | TRBV20-1 | TGCAGTGCTAGAACCGGGACAGGGATGGAGGCCCAGTACTTC | CSARTGTGMEAQYF
few | TRBJ1-5 | - | 15 | TRBV4-1 | TGCGCCAGCAGCCAAGCGCCAGGGTTCAATCAGCCCCAGCATTTT | CASSQAPGFNQPQHF
- | TRBJ2-5 | TRBD2 | 14 | TRBV27 | TGTGCCAGCGGGGGGGAGAGGAATGGAGAGACCCAGTACTTC | CASGGERNGETQYF
- | TRBJ2-7 | - | 17 | TRBV7-8 | TGTACCAGCAGCTTAGTAGCGTCGATGGGCCCTAACTACGAGCAGTACTTC | CTSSLVASMGPNYEQYF
many | TRBJ2-1 | TRBD1 | 16 | TRBV29-1 | TGCAGCGTTGAAGACGTCCCCTCGGACAGGGTCGATGAGCAGTTCTTC | CSVEDVPSDRVDEQFF
- | TRBJ1-6 | TRBD1 | 17 | TRBV7-8 | TGTGCCAGCAGCTTAGCCGGTACAGGGGAGCTGGGTTCACCCCTCCACTTT | CASSLAGTGELGSPLHF
- | TRBJ1-2 | - | 17 | TRBV20-1 | TGCAGTGCCGACGGAATACCACGACAGTCGGTCTACTATGGCTACACCTTC | CSADGIPRQSVYYGYTF
few | TRBJ2-1 | - | 16 | TRBV14 | TGTGCCAGCAGCCAAGATAGGGGCCTGAGAAGCAATGAGCAGTTCTTC | CASSQDRGLRSNEQFF
many | TRBJ2-7 | - | 15 | TRBV5-1 | TGTGCCAGCAGCCCCCCGGGGGTATCCTCCTACGAGCAGTACTTC | CASSPPGVSSYEQYF
- | TRBJ1-1 | - | 17 | TRBV5-1 | TGCGCCAGTGCGCCAAATCTGCTCTCTCCCGGGGGAGCTGAAGCTTTCTTT | CASAPNLLSPGGAEAFF